This T cell receptor delta chain was identified in a study of gamma-delta chains in newborns, infants, children. For the study at large: Microbial exposure reportedly drives polyclonal innate γδ T cell expansion after birth.

This clone was counted between two and nine times. A read error is possible here, since a much larger clone lies one base away. Distinct nucleotide sequences in the sample also encode this CDR3. TCRdb re-called clones from the reads using CATT. The sample carries about 15,000 delta-chain clones, roughly 7% recorded once. J was trimmed by 1 base and V by 1 base; bases with no gene match: 4. The germline V gene has CDR1 GEAIGNYY and CDR2 EKD. This CDR3 region has 18 residues. This sequence joins TRDV2 and TRDJ3; TRDD3 matches 9 bases. The origin of this receptor is a child who was a newborn, infant or young child, either healthy, febrile or measles-vaccinated (not recorded which). Input material: blood. The CDR3 here is CACDTGGYGSWDTRQMFF. CDR3 sequence (DNA): TGTGCCTGTGACACTGGGGGATATGGATCCTGGGACACCCGACAGATGTTTTTC.